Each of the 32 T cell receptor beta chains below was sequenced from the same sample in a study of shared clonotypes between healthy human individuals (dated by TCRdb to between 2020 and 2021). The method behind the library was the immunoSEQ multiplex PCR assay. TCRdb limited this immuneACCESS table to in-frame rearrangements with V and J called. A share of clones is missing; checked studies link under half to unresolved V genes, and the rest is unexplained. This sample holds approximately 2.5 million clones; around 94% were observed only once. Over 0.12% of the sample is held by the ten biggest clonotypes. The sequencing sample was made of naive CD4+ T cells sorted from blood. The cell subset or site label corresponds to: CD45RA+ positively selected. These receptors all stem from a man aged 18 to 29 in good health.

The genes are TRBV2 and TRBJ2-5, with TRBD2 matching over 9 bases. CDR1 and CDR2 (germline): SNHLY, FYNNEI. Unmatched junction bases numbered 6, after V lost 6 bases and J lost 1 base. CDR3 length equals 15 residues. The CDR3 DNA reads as TGTGCCAGCAGGGGCGGGAGGGGACCCCAAGAGACCCAGTACTTC. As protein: CASRGGRGPQETQYF.

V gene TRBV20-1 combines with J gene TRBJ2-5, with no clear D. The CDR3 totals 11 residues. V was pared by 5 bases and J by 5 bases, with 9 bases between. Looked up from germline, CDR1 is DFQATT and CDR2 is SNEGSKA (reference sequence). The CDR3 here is CSALPEETQYF. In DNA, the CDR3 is TGCAGTGCTCTTCCCGAGGAGACCCAGTACTTC.

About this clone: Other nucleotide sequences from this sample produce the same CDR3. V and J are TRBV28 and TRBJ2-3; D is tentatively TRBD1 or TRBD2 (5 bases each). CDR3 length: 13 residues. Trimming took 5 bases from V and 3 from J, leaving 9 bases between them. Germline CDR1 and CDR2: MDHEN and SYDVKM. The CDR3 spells CASSRDLTDTQYF. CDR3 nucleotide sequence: TGTGCCAGCAGTCGGGACCTTACAGATACGCAGTATTTT.

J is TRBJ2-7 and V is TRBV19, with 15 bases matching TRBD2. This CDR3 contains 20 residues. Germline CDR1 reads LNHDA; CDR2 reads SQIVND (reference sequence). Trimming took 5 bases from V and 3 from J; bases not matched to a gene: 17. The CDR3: CASSPAYGLAGGRRDYEQYF. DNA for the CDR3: TGTGCCAGTAGTCCCGCCTACGGACTAGCGGGAGGGCGAAGGGACTACGAGCAGTACTTC.

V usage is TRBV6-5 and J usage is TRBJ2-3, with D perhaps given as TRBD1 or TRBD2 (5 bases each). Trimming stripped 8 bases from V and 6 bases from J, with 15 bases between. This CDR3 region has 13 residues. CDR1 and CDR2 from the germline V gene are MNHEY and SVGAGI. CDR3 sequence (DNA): TGTGCCAGCCATTTAAGGGACCGGGATACGCAGTATTTT. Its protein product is CASHLRDRDTQYF.

This CDR3 reads CASSFEDSNTGELFF. The CDR3 DNA follows: TGTGCCAGCAGTTTTGAGGACAGCAACACCGGGGAGCTGTTTTTT. V is TRBV2 and J is TRBJ2-2, with D possibly matching TRBD1 (6 bases). The CDR3 sequence is 15 residues long. Germline CDR1 and CDR2: SNHLY and FYNNEI. Trimming took 5 bases from V and 2 from J, leaving 12 bases between them. Variable domain in full (rest from reference TRBV2 and TRBJ2-2): EPEVTQTPSHQVTQMGQEVILRCVPISNHLYFYWYRQILGQKVEFLVSFYNNEISEKSEIFDDQFSVERPDGSNFTLKIRSTKLEDSAMYFCASSFEDSNTGELFFGEGSRLTVL.

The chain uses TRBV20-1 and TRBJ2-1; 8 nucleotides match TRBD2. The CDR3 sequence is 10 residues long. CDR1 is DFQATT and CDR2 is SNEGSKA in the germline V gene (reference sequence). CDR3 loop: CSGGGDEQFF. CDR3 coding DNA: TGCAGCGGGGGGGGAGATGAGCAGTTCTTC.

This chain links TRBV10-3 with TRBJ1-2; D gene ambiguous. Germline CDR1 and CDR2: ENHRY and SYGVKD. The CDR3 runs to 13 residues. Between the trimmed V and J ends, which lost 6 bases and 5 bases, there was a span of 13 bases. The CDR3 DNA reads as TGTGCCATCAGCAAAGATGAAAGATATGGCTACACCTTC. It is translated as CAISKDERYGYTF.

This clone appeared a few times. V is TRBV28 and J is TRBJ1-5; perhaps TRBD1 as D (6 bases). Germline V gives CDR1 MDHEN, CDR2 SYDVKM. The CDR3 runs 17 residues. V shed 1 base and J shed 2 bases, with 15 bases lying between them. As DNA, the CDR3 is TGTGCCAGCAGTTTATTTCACACAGGGTTAGGCAATCAGCCCCAGCATTTT. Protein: CASSLFHTGLGNQPQHF.

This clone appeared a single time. CDR3 bases: TGTGCCAGCAGCTTAGTGACAGGGCTCGGCGAGCAGTACTTC. Protein sequence: CASSLVTGLGEQYF. V usage is TRBV7-2 and J usage is TRBJ2-7; 7 bases map to TRBD1. This CDR3 is built from 14 residues. Looked up from germline, CDR1 is SGHTA and CDR2 is FQGNSA. Unmatched junction bases numbered 6, after V lost 1 base and J lost 6 bases.

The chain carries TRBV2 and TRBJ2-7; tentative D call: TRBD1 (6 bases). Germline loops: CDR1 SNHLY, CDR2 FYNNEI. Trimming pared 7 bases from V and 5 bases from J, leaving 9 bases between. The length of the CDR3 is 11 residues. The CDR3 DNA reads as TGTGCCAGCAATGGGGGCCACGAGCAGTACTTC. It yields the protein CASNGGHEQYF.

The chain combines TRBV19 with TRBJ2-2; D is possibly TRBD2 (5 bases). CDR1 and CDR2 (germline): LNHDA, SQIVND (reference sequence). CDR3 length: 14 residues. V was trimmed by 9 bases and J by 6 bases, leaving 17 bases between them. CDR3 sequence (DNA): TGTGCCAGCTGGGCTAGCTCAATCCCCGGGGAGCTGTTTTTT. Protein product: CASWASSIPGELFF.

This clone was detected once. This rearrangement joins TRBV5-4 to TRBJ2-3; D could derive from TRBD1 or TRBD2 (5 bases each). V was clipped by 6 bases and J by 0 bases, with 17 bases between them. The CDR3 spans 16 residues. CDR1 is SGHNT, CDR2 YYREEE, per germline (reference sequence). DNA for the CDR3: TGTGCCAGCACCAAAGACTCGGGGCGTAGCACAGATACGCAGTATTTT. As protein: CASTKDSGRSTDTQYF.

The CDR3 here is CASSDRGKDTGELFF. The CDR3 bases are TGTGCCAGCAGCGACAGGGGGAAGGACACCGGGGAGCTGTTTTTT. V usage is TRBV9 and J usage is TRBJ2-2, with TRBD1 matching 8 bases. The CDR3 covers 15 residues. V lost 3 bases to trimming and J lost 3 bases; unmatched junction nucleotides: 4. CDR1 is SGDLS, CDR2 YYNGEE, per germline.

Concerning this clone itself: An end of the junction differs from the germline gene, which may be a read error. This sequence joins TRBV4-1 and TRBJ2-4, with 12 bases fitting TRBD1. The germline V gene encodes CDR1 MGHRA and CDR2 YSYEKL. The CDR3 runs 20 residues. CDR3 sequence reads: CASTQGAGTGGAGAKNIQYF. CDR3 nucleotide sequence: TGCGCCAGCACCCAAGGGGCCGGGACAGGGGGCGCCGGGGCCAAAAACATTCAGTACTTC.

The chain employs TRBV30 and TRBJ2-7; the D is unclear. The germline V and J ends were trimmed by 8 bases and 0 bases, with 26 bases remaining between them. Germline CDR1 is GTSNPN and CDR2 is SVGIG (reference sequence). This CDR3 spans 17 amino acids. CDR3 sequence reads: CAGRYPGMVPFSYEQYF. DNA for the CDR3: TGTGCCGGACGTTACCCGGGTATGGTCCCATTCTCCTACGAGCAGTACTTC.

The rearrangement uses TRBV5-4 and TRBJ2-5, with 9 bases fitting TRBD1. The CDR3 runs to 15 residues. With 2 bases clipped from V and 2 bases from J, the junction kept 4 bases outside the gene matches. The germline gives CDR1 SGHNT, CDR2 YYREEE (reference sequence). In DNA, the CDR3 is TGTGCCAGCAGCTTACCGGGGACAGGGCAAGAGACCCAGTACTTC. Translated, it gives CASSLPGTGQETQYF.

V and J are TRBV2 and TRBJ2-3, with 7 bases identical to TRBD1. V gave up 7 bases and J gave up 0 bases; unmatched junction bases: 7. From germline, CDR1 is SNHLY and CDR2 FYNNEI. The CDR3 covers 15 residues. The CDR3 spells CASNPRTGSTDTQYF. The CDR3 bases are TGTGCCAGCAACCCCCGGACAGGTAGCACAGATACGCAGTATTTT. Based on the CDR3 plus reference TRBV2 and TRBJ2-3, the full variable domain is EPEVTQTPSHQVTQMGQEVILRCVPISNHLYFYWYRQILGQKVEFLVSFYNNEISEKSEIFDDQFSVERPDGSNFTLKIRSTKLEDSAMYFCASNPRTGSTDTQYFGPGTRLTVL.

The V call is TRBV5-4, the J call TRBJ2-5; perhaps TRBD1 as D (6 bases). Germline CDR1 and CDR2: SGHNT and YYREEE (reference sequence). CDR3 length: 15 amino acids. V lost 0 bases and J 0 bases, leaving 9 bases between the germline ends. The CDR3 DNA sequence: TGTGCCAGCAGCTTGGTACAGGGCAACCAAGAGACCCAGTACTTC. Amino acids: CASSLVQGNQETQYF. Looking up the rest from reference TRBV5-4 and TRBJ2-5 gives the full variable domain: ETGVTQSPTHLIKTRGQQVTLRCSSQSGHNTVSWYQQALGQGPQFIFQYYREEENGRGNFPPRFSGLQFPNYSSELNVNALELDDSALYLCASSLVQGNQETQYFGPGTRLLVL.

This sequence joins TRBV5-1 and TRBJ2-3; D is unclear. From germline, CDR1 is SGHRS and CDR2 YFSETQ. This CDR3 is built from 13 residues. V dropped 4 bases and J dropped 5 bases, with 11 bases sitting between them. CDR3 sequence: CASSLWGQDTQYF. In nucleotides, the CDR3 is TGCGCCAGCAGCCTGTGGGGTCAAGATACGCAGTATTTT.

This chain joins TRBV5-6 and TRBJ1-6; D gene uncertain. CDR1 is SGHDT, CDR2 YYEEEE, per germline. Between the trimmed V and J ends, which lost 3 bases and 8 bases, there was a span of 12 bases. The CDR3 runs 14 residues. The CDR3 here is CASSYDRGYSPLHF. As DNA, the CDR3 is TGTGCCAGCAGCTACGACCGAGGGTATTCACCCCTCCACTTT.

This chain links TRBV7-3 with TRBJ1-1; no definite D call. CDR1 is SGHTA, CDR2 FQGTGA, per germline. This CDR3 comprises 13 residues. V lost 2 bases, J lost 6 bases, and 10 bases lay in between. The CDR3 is CASSLEFGSEAFF. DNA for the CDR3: TGTGCCAGCAGCTTAGAGTTCGGATCTGAAGCTTTCTTT.

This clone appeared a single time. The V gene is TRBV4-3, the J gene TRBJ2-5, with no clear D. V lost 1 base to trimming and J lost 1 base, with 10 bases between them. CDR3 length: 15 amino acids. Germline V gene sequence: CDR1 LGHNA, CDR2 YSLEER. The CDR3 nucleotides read TGCGCCAGCAGCCAAGCCCTCGGGCCCCAAGAGACCCAGTACTTC. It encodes CASSQALGPQETQYF.

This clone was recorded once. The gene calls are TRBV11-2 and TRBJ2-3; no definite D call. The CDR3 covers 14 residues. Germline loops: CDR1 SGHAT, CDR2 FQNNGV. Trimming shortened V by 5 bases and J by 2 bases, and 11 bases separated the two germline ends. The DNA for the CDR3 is TGTGCCAGCAGCCCCAGTCGCAACACAGATACGCAGTATTTT. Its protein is CASSPSRNTDTQYF.

CDR3 residues: CASSYREGNTGELFF. In nucleotides, the CDR3 is TGTGCCAGCAGCTACAGGGAGGGGAACACCGGGGAGCTGTTTTTT. The V gene is TRBV6-1, the J gene TRBJ2-2; D is possibly TRBD2 (7 bases). This CDR3 region has 15 residues. Germline CDR1 MNHNS, CDR2 SASEGT. V shed 6 bases and J shed 1 base, with 12 bases lying between them.

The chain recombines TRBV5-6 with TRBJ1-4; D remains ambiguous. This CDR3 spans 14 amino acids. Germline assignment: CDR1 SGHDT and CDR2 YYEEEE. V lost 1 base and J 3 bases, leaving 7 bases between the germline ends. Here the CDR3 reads CASSLRQANEKLFF. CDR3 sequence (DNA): TGTGCCAGCAGCTTGCGGCAGGCTAATGAAAAACTGTTTTTT.

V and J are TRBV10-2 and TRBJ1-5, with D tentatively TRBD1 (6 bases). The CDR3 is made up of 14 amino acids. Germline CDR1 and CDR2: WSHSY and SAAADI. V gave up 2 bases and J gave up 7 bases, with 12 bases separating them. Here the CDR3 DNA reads TGCGCCAGCAGTGAGAGTGGGGGGGCCCAGCCCCAGCATTTT. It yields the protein CASSESGGAQPQHF.

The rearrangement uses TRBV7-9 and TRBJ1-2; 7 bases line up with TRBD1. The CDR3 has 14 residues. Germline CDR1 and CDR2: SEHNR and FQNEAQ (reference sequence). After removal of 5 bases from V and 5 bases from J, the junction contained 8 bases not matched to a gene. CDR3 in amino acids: CASSPSQGLYGYTF. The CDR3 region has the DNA TGTGCCAGCAGCCCTTCACAGGGGTTGTATGGCTACACCTTC.

CDR3 residues: CASRERASTDTQYF. DNA for the CDR3: TGTGCCAGCAGGGAGAGGGCTAGCACAGATACGCAGTATTTT. The J gene is TRBJ2-3, the V gene TRBV28, with D possibly matching TRBD2 (5 bases). This CDR3 is built from 14 residues. Germline V gives CDR1 MDHEN, CDR2 SYDVKM. The V end lost 6 bases, the J end lost 0 bases, and 10 bases lay between the germline ends.

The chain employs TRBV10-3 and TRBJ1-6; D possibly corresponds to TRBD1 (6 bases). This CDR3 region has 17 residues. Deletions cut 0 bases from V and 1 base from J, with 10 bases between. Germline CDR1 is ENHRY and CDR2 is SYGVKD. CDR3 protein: CAISESGRGSYNSPLHF. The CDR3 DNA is TGTGCCATCAGTGAGTCGGGGAGGGGGTCCTATAATTCACCCCTCCACTTT.

The CDR3 DNA is TGTGCCAGCAAACTGAGCGGCGAGCAGTACTTC. Protein: CASKLSGEQYF. The chain joins TRBV28 to TRBJ2-7, with D perhaps matching TRBD2 (5 bases). Germline V gene data show CDR1 as MDHEN and CDR2 as SYDVKM. The CDR3 extends over 11 amino acids. Trimming removed 7 bases from V and 6 bases from J, with 10 bases in between.

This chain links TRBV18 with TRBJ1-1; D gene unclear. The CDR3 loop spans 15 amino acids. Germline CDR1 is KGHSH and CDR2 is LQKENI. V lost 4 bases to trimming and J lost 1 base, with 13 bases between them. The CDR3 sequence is CASSLHRAPNTEAFF. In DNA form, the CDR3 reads TGTGCCAGCTCACTTCACCGGGCCCCGAACACTGAAGCTTTCTTT.